This T cell receptor (beta chain) originates from a study of cytomegalovirus exposure and HLA in healthy donors. CDR1 LGHNA and CDR2 YSLEER come from the germline V gene. Trimming took off 9 bases at V and 2 bases at J, with 4 bases between the two ends. The CDR3 length is 10 residues. The primer mix had 60 Vbeta and 13 Jbeta primers. Sequencing used immunoSEQ multiplex PCR; TCRdb keeps in-frame clones, though not all of them. The sample contains 95,000 to 150,000 clones, 70% to 85% of which appear only once. The TCR sequence derives from a young man in good health and CMV-seronegative. The material sequenced was PBMCs. V and J are TRBV4-3 and TRBJ2-5; no clear D. CDR3: CASTQETQYF. CDR3 coding DNA: TGCGCCAGTACTCAAGAGACCCAGTACTTC.